What follows are 27 T cell receptor beta chains derived from one specimen sequenced in a study of blood T cell repertoires in COVID-19. Produced via immunoSEQ multiplex PCR; TCRdb's table is partial and in-frame only. Among under 350,000 clones listed, approximately 90% were seen once. The sequenced material came from PBMCs or T cells enriched from blood (not recorded which). The origin of the receptors is a man aged 25-45 years who had recovered from COVID-19.

The V gene is TRBV27, the J gene TRBJ1-2; 7 bases align to TRBD1. Trimming cost V 3 bases and J 8 bases; bases outside gene matches: 6. CDR3 size: 13 residues. The germline CDR1 and CDR2 sequences are MNHEY and SMNVEV (reference sequence). Here the CDR3 reads CASSFRGVYGYTF. The CDR3 nucleotides read TGTGCCAGCAGTTTCAGGGGGGTCTACGGCTACACCTTC.

The DNA for the CDR3 is TGTGCCAGCATCACGACCCTAGCTAACTATGGCTACACCTTC. Its protein product is CASITTLANYGYTF. The V gene is TRBV28, the J gene TRBJ1-2; the D is unclear. Between the trimmed V and J ends, which lost 7 bases and 0 bases, there was a span of 12 bases. In germline, CDR1 is MDHEN, CDR2 SYDVKM. This CDR3 has 14 amino acids.

This clone was counted a few times. The rearrangement links TRBV5-3 to TRBJ1-5, with 8 bases aligning to TRBD1. TRBV5-3 is placed among ORFs of uncertain function. CDR3 length equals 15 residues. After removal of 4 bases from V and 5 bases from J, the junction contained 8 bases not matched to a gene. The CDR3 sequence: CARSRGQVYHQPQHF. The DNA of the CDR3 is TGTGCCAGAAGCAGGGGACAGGTTTACCATCAGCCCCAGCATTTT.

The genes are TRBV11-2 and TRBJ2-2; 16 nucleotides match TRBD2. The CDR3 totals 19 residues. Germline CDR1 is SGHAT and CDR2 is FQNNGV. V gave up 5 bases and J gave up 6 bases; unmatched junction bases: 12. The CDR3 protein is CASSPGLAGGTRKAGELFF. The CDR3 region has the DNA TGTGCCAGCAGCCCGGGACTAGCGGGAGGGACGCGAAAGGCCGGGGAGCTGTTTTTT.

V and J are TRBV27 and TRBJ2-1; D might be TRBD2 (6 bases). Germline CDR1 is MNHEY and CDR2 is SMNVEV (reference sequence). The V end was cut by 6 bases, the J end by 4 bases, with 10 bases between. The CDR3 runs to 13 residues. The DNA of the CDR3 is TGTGCCAGCAGCAGGGACTTGTACAATGAGCAGTTCTTC. Its translation is CASSRDLYNEQFF.

The chain couples TRBV28 to TRBJ2-1, with D possibly TRBD1 on 6 matching bases. V was trimmed by 5 bases and J by 3 bases, leaving 14 bases between them. The CDR3 totals 15 residues. The germline CDR1 and CDR2 sequences are MDHEN and SYDVKM. As DNA, the CDR3 is TGTGCCAGCAGTCTTACAGGGCTATTCTACAATGAGCAGTTCTTC. The encoded protein is CASSLTGLFYNEQFF.

The gene calls are TRBV20-1 and TRBJ1-1, with TRBD1 matching 8 bases. The CDR3 spans 12 residues. Trimming removed 3 bases from V and 4 bases from J; junction bases left unmatched: 1. Germline V lookup: CDR1 DFQATT, CDR2 SNEGSKA (reference sequence). CDR3 sequence: CSASQGATEAFF. Written as DNA, the CDR3 is TGCAGTGCTAGTCAGGGGGCCACTGAAGCTTTCTTT.

V gene TRBV3-1 (or the pseudogene TRBV3-2) combines with J gene TRBJ1-1, with a tentative D call TRBD1 (5 bases). The ends were cut back, 3 bases at V and 8 bases at J, with 10 bases in the middle. The CDR3 has 12 amino acids. CDR1 is LGHDT and CDR2 is YNNKEL in the germline V gene (reference sequence). CDR3 DNA: TGTGCCAGCAGCCACAGGGCCGCGGAAGCTTTCTTT. Residues: CASSHRAAEAFF.

The chain employs TRBV11-2 and TRBJ1-4; D is undetermined. The CDR3 runs 15 residues. CDR1 and CDR2 (germline): SGHAT, FQNNGV. The V gene lost 2 bases and the J gene lost 0 bases, with 7 bases spanning the gap. The CDR3 here is CASSLTFATNEKLFF. The CDR3 coding sequence is TGTGCCAGCAGCTTAACATTCGCAACTAATGAAAAACTGTTTTTT.

The rearrangement links TRBV28 to TRBJ1-2, with unresolved D. The CDR3 is 11 amino acids. Germline V gene sequence: CDR1 MDHEN, CDR2 SYDVKM. V dropped 6 bases and J dropped 4 bases, with 6 bases sitting between them. CDR3: CASRRSYGYTF. DNA for the CDR3: TGTGCCAGCAGGCGGAGCTATGGCTACACCTTC.

The V call is TRBV12-3 or TRBV12-4, the J call TRBJ2-3, with TRBD1 as a possible D gene (6 bases). The CDR3 covers 13 residues. Trimming pared 6 bases from V and 6 bases from J, leaving 13 bases between. The CDR3 spells CASSLRGWDTQYF. For the CDR3, the DNA is TGTGCCAGCAGCCTCAGGGGTTGGGATACGCAGTATTTT.

The rearrangement links TRBV2 to TRBJ1-3, with D tentatively TRBD1 (6 bases). Germline V gene sequence: CDR1 SNHLY, CDR2 FYNNEI. The CDR3 is made up of 15 amino acids. The germline V and J ends were trimmed by 0 bases and 2 bases, with 8 bases remaining between them. Here the CDR3 reads CASSEAHRAGNTIYF. The CDR3 region has the DNA TGTGCCAGCAGTGAAGCACACAGGGCTGGAAACACCATATATTTT.

The rearrangement links TRBV12-3 or TRBV12-4 to TRBJ2-7; possibly TRBD1 for D (5 bases). The CDR3 has 12 amino acids. The V end lost 5 bases, the J end lost 4 bases, and 9 bases lay between the germline ends. CDR3 sequence (DNA): TGTGCCAGCAGTCCGAGACAGTACGAGCAGTACTTC. It codes for CASSPRQYEQYF.

As DNA, the CDR3 is TGTGCCTGGGGCCATACTAGCCTCCCCTACAATGAGCAGTTCTTC. Translation gives CAWGHTSLPYNEQFF. This sequence joins TRBV30 and TRBJ2-1; TRBD2 is a possible D gene (6 bases). CDR1 is GTSNPN, CDR2 SVGIG, per germline (reference sequence). Trimming stripped 5 bases from V and 2 bases from J, with 16 bases between. The CDR3 runs to 15 residues.

V and J are TRBV21-1 and TRBJ1-1; TRBD1 is the table's D call, not checked against the DNA. TRBV21-1 is noted as a pseudogene. The CDR3 contains 13 residues. CDR3 protein: CASSKDKNTEAFF. The CDR3 DNA reads TGTGCCAGCAGCAAGGACAAGAACACTGAAGCTTTCTTT.

The V call is TRBV18, the J call TRBJ1-1, with D unresolved. V was clipped by 3 bases and J by 0 bases, with 8 bases between them. CDR3 length: 14 amino acids. Germline-derived CDR1 and CDR2 are KGHSH and LQKENI. Here the CDR3 DNA reads TGTGCCAGCTCACCCCTAGATGTGAACACTGAAGCTTTCTTT. Amino acid sequence: CASSPLDVNTEAFF.

The chain joins TRBV5-1 to TRBJ1-5; TRBD1 matches at 7 bases. The CDR3 runs to 13 residues. Germline V gene lookup returns CDR1 SGHRS and CDR2 YFSETQ. J gave up 7 bases and V 4 bases, and 5 bases lay outside the gene matches. The CDR3 DNA is TGCGCCAGCAGCGAACAGGGGTTGCAGCCCCAGCATTTT. This codes for CASSEQGLQPQHF.

J is TRBJ2-5 and V is TRBV3-1 (or the pseudogene TRBV3-2), with TRBD2 matching over 11 bases. Germline V CDR1 and CDR2: LGHDT, YNNKEL (reference sequence). The V segment lost 2 bases and the J segment 5 bases; nucleotides outside the gene matches: 7. This CDR3 contains 16 residues. The CDR3 region is CASSQFASGGRETQYF. CDR3 nucleotide sequence: TGTGCCAGCAGCCAATTTGCTAGCGGGGGGAGGGAGACCCAGTACTTC.

This sequence joins TRBV5-1 and TRBJ2-1; weak D call: TRBD1 (6 bases). The CDR3 covers 16 residues. The V and J ends lost 0 bases and 6 bases respectively, with 16 bases between them. CDR1 SGHRS and CDR2 YFSETQ come from the germline V gene. CDR3 amino acids: CASSLGGERGINEQFF. In DNA, the CDR3 is TGCGCCAGCAGCTTGGGTGGCGAGAGGGGGATCAATGAGCAGTTCTTC.

J is TRBJ2-5 and V is TRBV3-1 (or the pseudogene TRBV3-2); 9 bases align to TRBD2. V lost 3 bases, J lost 4 bases, and 9 bases stayed unmatched. The CDR3 contains 16 residues. Germline CDR1 and CDR2: LGHDT and YNNKEL (reference sequence). The CDR3 here is CASSQGGGALRETQYF. CDR3 DNA: TGTGCCAGCAGCCAGGGCGGGGGGGCCCTACGAGAGACCCAGTACTTC.

The rearrangement joins TRBV2 to TRBJ2-3, with 8 bases matching TRBD1. Germline values: CDR1 SNHLY, CDR2 FYNNEI. The CDR3 extends over 14 amino acids. V lost 5 bases to trimming and J lost 1 base; unmatched junction nucleotides: 2. The CDR3 loop reads CASSPGQGTDTQYF. CDR3 sequence (DNA): TGTGCCAGCAGTCCGGGACAGGGCACAGATACGCAGTATTTT.

This clone appeared once. The chain links TRBV7-2 to TRBJ1-4; maybe TRBD1 (5 bases). Germline V lookup: CDR1 SGHTA, CDR2 FQGNSA. This CDR3 is built from 14 residues. V lost 0 bases, J lost 7 bases, and 9 bases lay in between. CDR3 in amino acids: CASSLAAGGEKLFF. In DNA form, the CDR3 reads TGTGCCAGCAGCTTAGCTGCGGGGGGTGAAAAACTGTTTTTT.

This clone was counted many times. J is TRBJ1-6 and V is TRBV6-5; 7 bases line up with TRBD1. The germline CDR1 and CDR2 sequences are MNHEY and SVGAGI. CDR3 length: 14 residues. J was trimmed by 4 bases and V by 6 bases; bases with no gene match: 3. The DNA of the CDR3 is TGTGCCAGCAGCAGCAGGGGGTATAATTCACCCCTCCACTTT. Translated: CASSSRGYNSPLHF.

The chain has TRBV6-2 or TRBV6-3 and TRBJ1-5; D gene uncertain. The CDR3 has 17 amino acids. CDR1 is MNHEY and CDR2 is SVGEGT in the germline V gene. V was cut by 0 bases and J by 0 bases, with 12 bases left in between. The CDR3: CASSYSIRSYSNQPQHF. Written as DNA, the CDR3 is TGTGCCAGCAGTTACTCGATCAGGTCCTATAGCAATCAGCCCCAGCATTTT.

This clone was recorded once. The rearrangement joins TRBV28 to TRBJ2-3, with 10 bases identical to TRBD1. V was pared by 4 bases and J by 3 bases, with 16 bases of the junction left unmatched. The germline gives CDR1 MDHEN, CDR2 SYDVKM. The CDR3 runs to 19 residues. CDR3 sequence reads: CASSSNRMTGGEGTDTQYF. CDR3 DNA: TGTGCCAGCAGTTCCAACAGGATGACAGGGGGCGAGGGTACAGATACGCAGTATTTT.

This chain links TRBV12-3 or TRBV12-4 with TRBJ1-2; D gene ambiguous. Trimming pared 6 bases from V and 1 base from J, leaving 9 bases between. The CDR3 sequence is 13 residues long. This chain's CDR3 is CASRGQINYGYTF. As DNA, the CDR3 is TGTGCCAGCAGGGGCCAGATTAACTATGGCTACACCTTC.

This chain connects TRBV28 to TRBJ1-2; D is ambiguous. V was shortened by 7 bases and J by 3 bases, with 9 bases between the two germline ends. In germline, CDR1 is MDHEN, CDR2 SYDVKM. This CDR3 is 12 amino acids long. The CDR3 nucleotides read TGTGCCAGCAAGCGGCCGTACTATGGCTACACCTTC. Translated, it gives CASKRPYYGYTF.